These T cell receptor beta chains were read from a single sample in a study of OX40 agonist ivuxolimab in advanced cancers. The method was immunoSEQ multiplex PCR; TCRdb's version includes in-frame clones alone and lacks a portion of them. Here the sample spans under 90,000 clones, over 80% being singletons. The sample here was CD4+ or CD8+ T cells sorted from blood, taken in a trial of the OX40 agonist ivuxolimab. The receptors shown here come from an adult with an advanced solid tumor such as melanoma, head and neck, liver or kidney cancer. The CDR3 runs from the conserved cysteine through the conserved F or W. The D gene is left open where the match is weak.

CDR3 protein: CASTDIPSTDTQYF; CDR3 DNA: TGTGCCAGCACCGACATCCCTAGCACAGATACGCAGTATTTT; V gene: TRBV2; J gene: TRBJ2-3; D gene: .
CDR3 protein: CASSLLTSYEQFF; CDR3 DNA: TGTGCCAGCAGCTTGCTAACCAGCTATGAGCAGTTCTTC; V gene: TRBV5-4; J gene: TRBJ2-1; D gene: .
CDR3 protein: CASSISASGGYRTDTQYF; CDR3 DNA: TGTGCCAGTAGTATATCGGCTAGCGGGGGGTACCGCACAGATACGCAGTATTTT; V gene: TRBV19; J gene: TRBJ2-3; D gene: TRBD2
CDR3 protein: CASSLLTSGGFEQYF; CDR3 DNA: TGCGCCAGCAGCTTATTGACTAGCGGGGGGTTCGAGCAGTACTTC; V gene: TRBV5-1; J gene: TRBJ2-7; D gene: TRBD2
CDR3 protein: CASSRLAGGRGNEQFF; CDR3 DNA: TGTGCCAGCAGTCGACTAGCGGGGGGCCGGGGGAATGAGCAGTTCTTC; V gene: TRBV28; J gene: TRBJ2-1; D gene: TRBD2
CDR3 protein: CASSSPTSGRFWEQFF; CDR3 DNA: TGTGCCAGCAGTTCCCCGACTAGCGGGAGGTTTTGGGAGCAGTTCTTC; V gene: TRBV6-5; J gene: TRBJ2-1; D gene: TRBD2
CDR3 protein: CAWSRDRVPSEQYF; CDR3 DNA: TGTGCCTGGAGCCGGGACAGGGTACCCTCCGAGCAGTACTTC; V gene: TRBV30; J gene: TRBJ2-7; D gene: TRBD1
CDR3 protein: CASSFRGRNHQPQHF; CDR3 DNA: TGTGCCAGCAGCTTCCGGGGCCGGAACCATCAGCCCCAGCATTTT; V gene: TRBV5-6; J gene: TRBJ1-5; D gene: .
CDR3 protein: CASSLRTEEGAFF; CDR3 DNA: TGTGCCAGCAGTCTGCGCACGGAAGAGGGGGCTTTCTTT; V gene: TRBV6-6; J gene: TRBJ1-1; D gene: .
CDR3 protein: CASSSVGQSNEQFF; CDR3 DNA: TGTGCCAGCAGCTCGGTTGGCCAGAGCAATGAGCAGTTCTTC; V gene: TRBV7-2; J gene: TRBJ2-1; D gene: .
CDR3 protein: CAGGGPESSYEQYF; CDR3 DNA: TGTGCCGGCGGGGGGCCCGAAAGCTCCTACGAGCAGTACTTC; V gene: TRBV2; J gene: TRBJ2-7; D gene: TRBD2
CDR3 protein: CASGFGPIPISRTEAFF; CDR3 DNA: TGTGCTAGTGGTTTTGGGCCGATCCCCATTTCGCGCACTGAAGCTTTCTTT; V gene: TRBV12-5; J gene: TRBJ1-1; D gene: .
CDR3 protein: CASKAGATQGNTGELFF; CDR3 DNA: TGTGCCAGCAAAGCTGGCGCTACACAGGGGAACACCGGGGAACTGTTTTTT; V gene: TRBV2; J gene: TRBJ2-2; D gene: TRBD1
CDR3 protein: CASTDRVTGELFF; CDR3 DNA: TGTGCCAGCACCGACAGGGTGACCGGGGAGCTATTTTTT; V gene: TRBV5-4; J gene: TRBJ2-2; D gene: TRBD1
CDR3 protein: CASSLRPAGTGNYEQYF; CDR3 DNA: TGTGCCAGCAGTTTACGGCCCGCCGGGACAGGGAACTACGAGCAGTACTTC; V gene: TRBV27; J gene: TRBJ2-7; D gene: TRBD1
CDR3 protein: CASTQFQVYGYTF; CDR3 DNA: TGTGCCAGCACCCAGTTCCAGGTCTATGGCTACACCTTC; V gene: TRBV28; J gene: TRBJ1-2; D gene: .